The sequence of this TCR beta chain was determined in a study of shared clonotypes between healthy human individuals. V was clipped by 5 bases and J by 4 bases, with 14 bases between them. The germline V gene encodes CDR1 SGHVS and CDR2 FQNEAQ. The CDR3 contains 15 residues. Overall study findings and caveats: Estimated richness values were generally larger in naive subsets than in memory subsets.

About this clone itself: The antigen remains undetermined.

Only in-frame clones appear in the TCRdb table, and some are missing; sequencing was by immunoSEQ multiplex PCR. The table lists 2 million to 2.5 million clones, nearly 97% of them singletons. Input material: naive CD4+ T cells sorted from blood. Sample subset: CD45RA+ positively selected. The chain recombines TRBV7-8 with TRBJ2-2; D perhaps matches TRBD2 (6 bases). The TCR sequence derives from a man between 18 and 29 years old in good health. CDR3 loop: CASSAGPRGTGELFF. Written as DNA, the CDR3 is TGTGCCAGCAGCGCGGGACCCCGGGGCACCGGGGAGCTGTTTTTT.